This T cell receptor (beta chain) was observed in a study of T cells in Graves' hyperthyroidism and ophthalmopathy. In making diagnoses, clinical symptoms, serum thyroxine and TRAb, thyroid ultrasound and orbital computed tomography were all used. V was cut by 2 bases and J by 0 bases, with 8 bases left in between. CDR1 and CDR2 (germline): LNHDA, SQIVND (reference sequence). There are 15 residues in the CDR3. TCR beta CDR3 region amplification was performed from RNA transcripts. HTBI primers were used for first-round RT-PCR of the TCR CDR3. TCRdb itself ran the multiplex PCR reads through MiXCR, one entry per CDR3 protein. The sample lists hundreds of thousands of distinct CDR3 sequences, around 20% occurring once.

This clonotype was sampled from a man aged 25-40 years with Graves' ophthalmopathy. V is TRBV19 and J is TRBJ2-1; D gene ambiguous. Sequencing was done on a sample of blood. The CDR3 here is CASSISLDSYNEQFF. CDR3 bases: TGTGCCAGTAGTATATCTCTGGACTCCTACAATGAGCAGTTCTTC.